Below are 9 T cell receptor beta chains sequenced from a single sample in a study of blood T cell repertoires in COVID-19 (dated by TCRdb to 2020 to 2021). Libraries were prepared through the immunoSEQ multiplex PCR assay. TCRdb provides this immuneACCESS table in a form limited to in-frame rearrangements. Some clones are lacking; in checked studies, under half of them reflect an unresolved V gene, and why the rest are absent is not known. The sample has some 170,000 clones on record, around 80% of them singletons. The top ten clones comprise 11% of the sample. Sequenced input: peripheral blood. The receptor source for this set is a man aged 55 to 69 with active or convalescent COVID-19.

The chain recombines TRBV10-1 with TRBJ1-2; D is possibly TRBD1 (6 bases). The CDR3 extends over 14 amino acids. V gave up 0 bases and J gave up 10 bases, with 15 bases separating them. Germline CDR1 reads WNHNN; CDR2 reads SYGVQD (reference sequence). CDR3 nucleotide sequence: TGCGCCAGCAGTGAGTCGCGGGGGGCACCCTTCTACACCTTC. Translation: CASSESRGAPFYTF.

This chain uses TRBV28 with TRBJ1-5; 10 bases align to TRBD1. This CDR3 region has 15 residues. Trimming took 5 bases from V and 6 from J; bases not matched to a gene: 7. Germline V CDR1 and CDR2: MDHEN, SYDVKM. The CDR3 bases are TGTGCCAGCAGTAGCCGGGACAGGGGTTTTCAGCCCCAGCATTTT. Its translation: CASSSRDRGFQPQHF. Full variable domain (missing parts from reference TRBV28 and TRBJ1-5): DVKVTQSSRYLVKRTGEKVFLECVQDMDHENMFWYRQDPGLGLRLIYFSYDVKMKEKGDIPEGYSVSREKKERFSLILESASTNQTSMYLCASSSRDRGFQPQHFGDGTRLSIL.

This clone occurred once. The chain is built from TRBV6-6 and TRBJ1-1, with a possible D match to TRBD1 (5 bases). The CDR3 has 16 amino acids. The germline V and J ends were trimmed by 6 bases and 4 bases, with 21 bases remaining between them. Germline CDR1 reads MNHNY; CDR2 reads SVGAGI (reference sequence). DNA of the CDR3: TGTGCCAGCAGAAAGGGCGGGGGAGCGGGGAGCACTGAAGCTTTCTTT. As protein: CASRKGGGAGSTEAFF.

The V and J genes are TRBV28 and TRBJ2-5; TRBD1 aligns across 10 bases. From germline, CDR1 is MDHEN and CDR2 SYDVKM. V lost 4 bases, J lost 4 bases, and 12 bases stayed unmatched. This CDR3 comprises 17 residues. CDR3 amino acids: CASSWDRGRVAGETQYF. Written as DNA, the CDR3 is TGTGCCAGCAGTTGGGACAGGGGACGAGTGGCGGGAGAGACCCAGTACTTC.

The V gene is TRBV6-1, the J gene TRBJ2-7; 7 nucleotides agree with TRBD1. The CDR3 contains 15 residues. CDR1 and CDR2 (germline): MNHNS, SASEGT. Trimming removed 1 base from V and 4 bases from J; junction bases left unmatched: 7. CDR3 in amino acids: CASSEGAGTDYEQYF. The CDR3 nucleotides read TGTGCCAGCAGTGAAGGAGCCGGGACAGATTACGAGCAGTACTTC.

J is TRBJ2-1 and V is TRBV18, with TRBD2 matching over 11 bases. V lost 0 bases to trimming and J lost 7 bases; unmatched junction nucleotides: 14. The CDR3 runs to 19 residues. Per the germline V gene, CDR1 is KGHSH and CDR2 is LQKENI. CDR3 bases: TGTGCCAGCTCACCACCAGGTTGGTTAGCGGGGGGGCAGCTGAATGAGCAGTTCTTC. The encoded protein is CASSPPGWLAGGQLNEQFF.

This chain uses TRBV18 with TRBJ2-1; D not certain. V shed 0 bases and J shed 2 bases, with 17 bases lying between them. CDR3 length equals 18 residues. The V gene's germline CDR1 is KGHSH and CDR2 LQKENI. CDR3 sequence reads: CASSPPFRAIDPYNEQFF. The DNA for the CDR3 is TGTGCCAGCTCACCACCATTTCGAGCGATCGATCCCTACAATGAGCAGTTCTTC.

The chain is built from TRBV7-2 and TRBJ2-7; TRBD2 matches 7 bases. This CDR3 is built from 13 residues. Germline V gene sequence: CDR1 SGHTA, CDR2 FQGNSA. The ends lost 5 bases at V and 4 bases at J; junction bases unmatched: 5. CDR3 sequence reads: CASSQRTSYEQYF. The CDR3 nucleotides are TGTGCCAGCAGCCAAAGGACTAGTTACGAGCAGTACTTC.

This clone was recorded only once. The chain carries TRBV3-1 (or the pseudogene TRBV3-2) and TRBJ1-6; no clear D. V dropped 4 bases and J dropped 10 bases, with 11 bases sitting between them. The CDR3 has 13 residues. Per the germline V gene, CDR1 is LGHDT and CDR2 is YNNKEL (reference sequence). This CDR3 reads CASSPPGGSPLHF. DNA for the CDR3: TGTGCCAGCAGCCCTCCCGGAGGGTCACCCCTCCACTTT.